These 11 T cell receptor beta chains came from one sample sequenced in a study of vaccination and CD4 T cells after COVID-19. Their antigen targets remain unknown. Treatment specified: 10-day PBMC culture with coronavirus spike peptide pools or control peptides (ViraFEST assay). Sequenced with the Oncomine TCR Beta short-read assay was DNA taken from cultured CD4+ T cells. TCRdb recomputed calls from the PCR reads with MiXCR, one row per CDR3 protein. The sample holds about 21,000 distinct CDR3 sequences, 60% to 80% seen once. The sample consisted of CD4+ T cells from blood, cultured in vitro, taken before SARS-CoV-2 vaccination. These receptors all stem from a human donor who received a COVID-19 vaccine.

This clonotype was counted a single time. J is TRBJ1-1 and V is TRBV20-1, with a possible D match to TRBD1 (5 bases). Germline V CDR1 and CDR2: DFQATT, SNEGSKA (reference sequence). The V end was cut by 3 bases, the J end by 4 bases, with 12 bases between. The CDR3 contains 13 residues. The CDR3 region is CSARPQGGTEAFF. CDR3 nucleotides: TGCAGTGCTAGGCCCCAGGGTGGCACTGAAGCTTTCTTT.

This clonotype has just a few counts. The chain joins TRBV24-1 to TRBJ1-6; no definite D call. The CDR3 is 14 amino acids. Germline V gene sequence: CDR1 KGHDR, CDR2 SFDVKD. V lost 2 bases and J lost 4, with 5 bases in between. The CDR3 DNA reads as TGTGCCACCAGTGATTCAGCTTATAATTCACCCCTCCACTTT. It yields the protein CATSDSAYNSPLHF.

Only a few counts were recorded for this clonotype. J is TRBJ2-3 and V is TRBV7-2; 10 bases fit TRBD2. The V gene's germline CDR1 is SGHTA and CDR2 FQGNSA. Losses at the gene ends were 0 bases for V and 4 bases for J; bases not matched to a gene: 7. The CDR3 has 17 amino acids. CDR3 coding DNA: TGTGCCAGCAGCTTAGCGTCGGCTAGCGGGGGATCAGATACGCAGTATTTT. This encodes CASSLASASGGSDTQYF.

This chain joins TRBV10-3 and TRBJ1-2; 8 bases align to TRBD1. CDR1 and CDR2 (germline): ENHRY, SYGVKD. Losses at the gene ends were 4 bases for V and 4 bases for J; bases not matched to a gene: 5. This CDR3 region has 14 residues. The DNA of the CDR3 is TGTGCCATCAGTGGAGGACAGGGACCCTATGGCTACACCTTC. This encodes CAISGGQGPYGYTF.

The genes are TRBV6-1 and TRBJ2-7; 10 bases align to TRBD1. The junction had 3 bases not matched to a gene; V was cut back by 3 bases and J by 4 bases. This CDR3 comprises 14 residues. Germline lookup yields CDR1 MNHNS and CDR2 SASEGT. CDR3 protein: CASSEGTGAYEQYF. CDR3 sequence (DNA): TGTGCCAGCAGTGAGGGGACAGGGGCGTACGAGCAGTACTTC.

In its sample, this clonotype is medium-sized (0.01 to 0.1%). The chain couples TRBV7-9 to TRBJ1-2; TRBD1 agrees at 10 bases. The V gene's germline CDR1 is SEHNR and CDR2 FQNEAQ (reference sequence). CDR3 size: 17 residues. V shed 5 bases, J shed 3 bases, and the junction held 12 bases outside the gene matches. The CDR3 here is CASSKLLGTGEDYGYTF. In nucleotides, the CDR3 is TGTGCCAGCAGCAAACTCCTTGGGACAGGGGAGGACTATGGCTACACCTTC.

V gene TRBV20-1 combines with J gene TRBJ1-5; 7 nucleotides agree with TRBD1. V gave up 1 base and J gave up 5 bases; unmatched junction bases: 8. The V gene's germline CDR1 is DFQATT and CDR2 SNEGSKA (reference sequence). The CDR3 totals 15 residues. This CDR3 reads CSARVNSGGDQPQHF. The CDR3 bases are TGCAGTGCTAGAGTAAATTCAGGGGGAGATCAGCCCCAGCATTTT.

This clonotype has a single count. The rearrangement links TRBV20-1 to TRBJ2-7, with 10 nucleotides matching TRBD1. The CDR3 is 16 amino acids. Germline V gene data show CDR1 as DFQATT and CDR2 as SNEGSKA (reference sequence). V was pared by 6 bases and J by 2 bases, with 13 bases of the junction left unmatched. CDR3 bases: TGCAGTGCCACCAGGACAGGGGGATTGTATACCTACGAGCAGTACTTC. Its protein product is CSATRTGGLYTYEQYF.

V is TRBV7-2 and J is TRBJ1-2, with D uncertain. The CDR3 sequence is 15 residues long. The ends were cut back, 3 bases at V and 2 bases at J, with 13 bases in the middle. CDR1 SGHTA and CDR2 FQGNSA come from the germline V gene. The CDR3 here is CASSLWARLNYGYTF. DNA for the CDR3: TGTGCCAGCAGCTTGTGGGCCCGCCTCAACTATGGCTACACCTTC.

This clonotype was seen more than once but under ten times. The chain uses TRBV19 and TRBJ1-2; D is unresolved. Trimming took 3 bases from V and 6 from J, leaving 11 bases between them. Germline V gene lookup returns CDR1 LNHDA and CDR2 SQIVND (reference sequence). The CDR3 extends over 13 amino acids. This CDR3 is CASSMGRADGYTF. Written as DNA, the CDR3 is TGTGCCAGTAGTATGGGAAGGGCGGATGGCTACACCTTC.

The V and J genes are TRBV20-1 and TRBJ2-7; D not certain. The CDR3 contains 15 residues. Looked up from germline, CDR1 is DFQATT and CDR2 is SNEGSKA (reference sequence). Trimming removed 6 bases from V and 0 bases from J, with 18 bases in between. The CDR3 here is CSATNPGRISYEQYF. The CDR3 bases are TGCAGTGCAACCAACCCAGGACGGATCTCCTACGAGCAGTACTTC.